A selection of T cell receptor beta chains follows, all from one sample in a study of graft-versus-host responses after intestinal transplantation. Antigen specificity for these receptors is unknown. Profiled with immunoSEQ multiplex PCR; TCRdb holds only in-frame clones, not every one. This table holds tens of thousands of clones, over 85% found once. The specimen was unstimulated CD8+ T cells sorted from spleen or lymph node cells, collected before intestinal transplant. These receptors were collected from a human donor who received an intestinal transplant. CDR3s include the opening cysteine and the closing phenylalanine or tryptophan. The order of the fields is J gene, V gene, CDR3 protein.

J: TRBJ2-1
V: TRBV5-1
CDR3: CASSSGGTSGYNEQFF

J: TRBJ1-2
V: TRBV5-1
CDR3: CASRSGSGSYGYTF

J: TRBJ1-1
V: TRBV6-5
CDR3: CASSITGTGNTEAFF

J: TRBJ1-1
V: TRBV4-1
CDR3: CASSQLETNTEAFF

J: TRBJ2-7
V: TRBV4-1
CDR3: CASSQVVVSEQYF

J: TRBJ2-7
V: TRBV6-5
CDR3: CASKAYRTGPYEQYF

J: TRBJ2-7
V: TRBV11-2
CDR3: CASSLVDGYEQYF

J: TRBJ2-7
V: TRBV7-9
CDR3: CASSPAGSGIYEQYF

J: TRBJ2-1
V: TRBV27
CDR3: CASGALNNEQFF

J: TRBJ2-7
V: TRBV28
CDR3: CASSLGARGTSEQYF

J: TRBJ2-2
V: TRBV5-5
CDR3: CASSPEGYTGELFF

J: TRBJ2-7
V: TRBV5-5
CDR3: CASSWTTGGYEQYF

J: TRBJ1-1
V: TRBV27
CDR3: CATKRGNTEAFF

J: TRBJ2-2
V: TRBV7-3
CDR3: CASSSILAPGELFF

J: TRBJ2-3
V: TRBV4-1
CDR3: CASSHNYLAGGDTDTQYF

J: TRBJ2-1
V: TRBV19
CDR3: CASSIVLPYNEQFF

J: TRBJ2-1
V: TRBV10-3
CDR3: CAISDWSRGGGNEQFF

J: TRBJ2-1
V: TRBV10-2
CDR3: CASSDLPNEQFF

J: TRBJ1-1
V: TRBV29-1
CDR3: CSVLKGADTEAFF

J: TRBJ1-2
V: TRBV15
CDR3: CATSRNLGQGAYGYTF

J: TRBJ2-4
V: TRBV5-6
CDR3: CASSLSSGRWENIQYF

J: TRBJ1-2
V: TRBV9
CDR3: CASSPSGTGALGNGYTF

J: TRBJ1-4
V: TRBV7-9
CDR3: CASMPGATNEKLFF

J: TRBJ2-7
V: TRBV7-8
CDR3: CASSVAGENYEQYF

J: TRBJ2-7
V: TRBV2
CDR3: CASRSGGWVGEQYF

J: TRBJ2-7
V: TRBV5-6
CDR3: CASSLFIIYEQYF

J: TRBJ1-2
V: TRBV5-8
CDR3: CACRGANYGYTF

J: TRBJ1-1
V: TRBV28
CDR3: CASSLWGIRDRVLNTEAFF

J: TRBJ1-1
V: TRBV27
CDR3: CASSLTGGGRRFAEAFF

J: TRBJ2-2
V: TRBV5-4
CDR3: CASSLASGREGELFF

J: TRBJ2-7
V: TRBV5-1
CDR3: CASSLGTLSYF

J: TRBJ2-7
V: TRBV2
CDR3: CASSGTSGSYEQYF